Listed below are T cell receptor beta chains from one sample, sequenced in a study of cytomegalovirus exposure and HLA in healthy donors. Assay: immunoSEQ multiplex PCR; the TCRdb copy retains only in-frame clones and omits some. The table includes over 150,000 clones, approximately 79% detected once. Sequences were obtained from PBMCs. The receptors were sampled from a man in his forties in good health and CMV-seronegative. Both conserved end residues are part of each CDR3.

TRBV28 | CASRPGTGGDYGYTF
TRBV5-4 | CASSVVGGANVLTF
TRBV30 | CACGGSSSYEQYF
TRBV7-9 | CASSPPGGKGYEQYF
TRBV6-6 | CASSETGVTQPQHF
TRBV4-2 | CASSPLVAGGETGELFF
TRBV19 | CASSAGTGTTDTQYF
TRBV6-5 | CASRPGVSSYEQYF
TRBV5-6 | CASSLVLAGGSEQFF
TRBV6-5 | CARGGGYTF
TRBV7-9 | CASSLAGQGQKLFF
TRBV11-2 | CASSTTGGSYNEQFF
TRBV7-2 | CASSYGPYYEQYF
TRBV7-9 | CSSSHRGQINTGELFF
TRBV28 | CASSFVLVHEQFF
TRBV6-5 | CASSYLPGSGYEQYF
TRBV2 | CASAAVSAREQYF
TRBV28 | CASEGSYEQYF
TRBV6-1 | CASSEEVRLGFF
TRBV5-1 | CASSSQAPGLAGTNEQFF
TRBV5-1 | CASSLVGGRQDEQFF
TRBV5-4 | CASSSPARDYEQYF
TRBV13 | CASQAGSGNTIYF
TRBV2 | CASQTGGVYEQYF
TRBV28 | CASQEMNTEAFF
TRBV7-2 | CASSPSPDTQYF
TRBV15 | CATSGPNSPLHF
TRBV19 | CASSMRTSGTDTQYF
TRBV5-1 | CASSSGTSGIGNSQYF
TRBV29-1 | CSGGTSGSSYEQYF
TRBV7-2 | CASSIGPREKLFF